These 23 T cell receptor beta chains were sequenced from one sample in a study of cytomegalovirus exposure and HLA in healthy donors (dated by TCRdb to about 2017). The method was the immunoSEQ multiplex PCR assay. The multiplex PCR relied on a mix of 60 forward primers for TCR Vbeta segments and 13 reverse primers for TCR Jbeta segments. The immuneACCESS repertoire file appears here via TCRdb, limited to in-frame rearrangements. These files lack a portion of the clones; in checked studies, under half of the deficit traces to unresolved V genes, and the cause of the others is not known. For this sample, the table gives just over 150,000 clones. Clones ranked in the top ten supply 1% to 1.5% of the sample. Material for sequencing was PBMCs. These receptors were taken from a woman in her sixties in good health and CMV-seronegative.

V and J are TRBV5-4 and TRBJ1-2; TRBD1 matches 7 bases. The CDR3 loop spans 15 amino acids. Germline V CDR1 and CDR2: SGHNT, YYREEE (reference sequence). J gave up 3 bases and V 4 bases, and 9 bases lay outside the gene matches. The CDR3 DNA follows: TGTGCCAGCAGCCGAACAGGGGTGAGGGACTATGGCTACACCTTC. Translation gives CASSRTGVRDYGYTF.

The gene calls are TRBV9 and TRBJ1-3; TRBD1 is a possible D gene (6 bases). Germline loops: CDR1 SGDLS, CDR2 YYNGEE. The germline V and J ends were trimmed by 3 bases and 3 bases, with 16 bases remaining between them. This CDR3 spans 16 amino acids. The CDR3 DNA is TGTGCCAGCAGCGCACGAGGACAGCGTCGTGGAAACACCATATATTTT. It translates to CASSARGQRRGNTIYF.

The chain links TRBV18 to TRBJ1-5; TRBD1 matches at 7 bases. The CDR3 extends over 15 amino acids. Germline CDR1 KGHSH, CDR2 LQKENI. V shed 5 bases, J shed 2 bases, and the junction held 6 bases outside the gene matches. In DNA form, the CDR3 reads TGTGCCAGCTCATACGCAGGGGGAGGCAATCAGCCCCAGCATTTT. Its translation: CASSYAGGGNQPQHF.

V and J are TRBV19 and TRBJ2-1, with TRBD2 identical over 11 bases. J lost 4 bases, V lost 9 bases, and 5 bases had no gene match. Germline loops: CDR1 LNHDA, CDR2 SQIVND (reference sequence). The CDR3 totals 14 residues. The CDR3 loop is CASALAGGYNEQFF. DNA for the CDR3: TGTGCCAGCGCCTTAGCGGGAGGGTACAATGAGCAGTTCTTC.

V usage is TRBV7-8 and J usage is TRBJ2-1, with TRBD1 identical over 9 bases. Germline CDR1 is SGHVS and CDR2 is FQNEAQ. J was trimmed by 2 bases and V by 4 bases; bases with no gene match: 6. The CDR3 is 16 amino acids. CDR3: CASSSSGTGTYNEQFF. CDR3 coding DNA: TGTGCCAGCAGCTCCTCCGGGACAGGGACCTACAATGAGCAGTTCTTC.

The V call is TRBV13, the J call TRBJ2-1; weak D call: TRBD1 (5 bases). From germline, CDR1 is PRHDT and CDR2 FYEKMQ (reference sequence). Trimming pared 2 bases from V and 9 bases from J, leaving 20 bases between. The CDR3 is 16 residues long. CDR3 residues: CASSLRTRFRQFEQFF. CDR3 DNA sequence: TGTGCCAGCAGCTTAAGGACAAGATTTCGACAGTTTGAGCAGTTCTTC.

V gene TRBV2 combines with J gene TRBJ2-1; 10 bases fit TRBD1. This CDR3 has 16 amino acids. Germline values: CDR1 SNHLY, CDR2 FYNNEI. After removal of 1 base from V and 7 bases from J, the junction contained 7 bases not matched to a gene. The CDR3: CASSEGTWDRGNEQFF. The CDR3 DNA reads as TGTGCCAGCAGTGAAGGGACTTGGGACAGGGGTAATGAGCAGTTCTTC.

This chain links TRBV5-4 with TRBJ1-2; D ambiguous. The CDR3 is made up of 14 amino acids. From germline, CDR1 is SGHNT and CDR2 YYREEE (reference sequence). V gave up 3 bases and J gave up 6 bases, with 15 bases separating them. CDR3 sequence: CASSSSSSLHGYTF. CDR3 DNA sequence: TGTGCCAGCAGCTCCAGTTCTAGTCTCCATGGCTACACCTTC.

The V call is TRBV10-3, the J call TRBJ1-3, with D tentatively TRBD1 (6 bases). Germline V gene sequence: CDR1 ENHRY, CDR2 SYGVKD. The V end was cut by 6 bases, the J end by 0 bases, with 15 bases between. This CDR3 spans 16 amino acids. CDR3 DNA: TGTGCCATCAGGGGGGAGACAGGAGGCTCTGGAAACACCATATATTTT. This sequence encodes CAIRGETGGSGNTIYF.

The V and J genes are TRBV6-6 and TRBJ2-5; TRBD2 agrees at 8 bases. With 7 bases clipped from V and 5 bases from J, the junction kept 12 bases outside the gene matches. Germline lookup yields CDR1 MNHNY and CDR2 SVGAGI (reference sequence). This CDR3 is 15 amino acids long. CDR3 protein: CASTPVRAGGETQYF. For the CDR3, the DNA is TGTGCCAGCACTCCCGTACGGGCGGGGGGCGAGACCCAGTACTTC.

The chain carries TRBV6-6 and TRBJ2-7, with TRBD2 matching over 10 bases. CDR3 length equals 14 residues. The V and J ends lost 5 bases and 0 bases, in that order; junction bases with no gene match: 1. From germline, CDR1 is MNHNY and CDR2 SVGAGI (reference sequence). DNA for the CDR3: TGTGCCAGCAGTGGGACTAGCGTCTCCTACGAGCAGTACTTC. Amino acid sequence: CASSGTSVSYEQYF.

The genes are TRBV4-1 and TRBJ2-1, with D possibly being TRBD2 (5 bases). The CDR3 sequence is 15 residues long. Deletions cut 0 bases from V and 9 bases from J, with 15 bases between. The V gene's germline CDR1 is MGHRA and CDR2 YSYEKL. The DNA of the CDR3 is TGCGCCAGCAGCCAAGACGAAGACTACGTAGGTGAGCAGTTCTTC. Protein product: CASSQDEDYVGEQFF.

In DNA, the CDR3 is TGTGCCACCAGCAGAGGTTGGGCAGAAGAGCAGCCCCAGCATTTT. This sequence encodes CATSRGWAEEQPQHF. The genes are TRBV15 and TRBJ1-5; D call uncertain. V dropped 1 base and J dropped 7 bases, with 14 bases sitting between them. The V gene's germline CDR1 is LNHNV and CDR2 YYDKDF (reference sequence). The CDR3 is 15 residues long.

This chain uses TRBV25-1 with TRBJ1-4, with 9 nucleotides matching TRBD1. The CDR3 has 15 residues. With 4 bases clipped from V and 7 bases from J, the junction kept 7 bases outside the gene matches. Looked up from germline, CDR1 is MGHDK and CDR2 is SYGVNS. The CDR3 is CASSASGTGPEKLFF. CDR3 DNA sequence: TGTGCCAGCAGTGCATCCGGGACAGGGCCTGAAAAACTGTTTTTT.

V and J are TRBV5-1 and TRBJ1-2; 12 bases agree with TRBD1. This CDR3 contains 16 residues. CDR1 and CDR2 from the germline V gene are SGHRS and YFSETQ. J lost 0 bases, V lost 3 bases, and 3 bases had no gene match. CDR3 sequence: CASSWGQGATNYGYTF. CDR3 DNA sequence: TGCGCCAGCAGCTGGGGACAGGGGGCAACTAACTATGGCTACACCTTC.

This chain joins TRBV4-3 and TRBJ2-1, with 8 bases identical to TRBD1. Germline V gene data show CDR1 as LGHNA and CDR2 as YSLEER. The CDR3 runs 18 residues. V lost 1 base and J lost 3; bases outside the gene matches: 11. The CDR3 protein is CASSQVRQGIRGYNEQFF. The CDR3 nucleotides read TGCGCCAGCAGCCAAGTGAGACAGGGGATAAGGGGCTACAATGAGCAGTTCTTC.

This chain joins TRBV6-1 and TRBJ2-5, with TRBD2 matching over 14 bases. Germline assignment: CDR1 MNHNS and CDR2 SASEGT. CDR3 size: 18 residues. V shed 3 bases and J 3 bases; nucleotides not matched to a gene: 9. The CDR3 region is CASSDPTSGRAWEETQYF. Here the CDR3 DNA reads TGTGCCAGCAGTGACCCGACTAGCGGGAGGGCCTGGGAAGAGACCCAGTACTTC.

V usage is TRBV6-5 and J usage is TRBJ2-5, with a possible D match to TRBD1 (6 bases). Germline values: CDR1 MNHEY, CDR2 SVGAGI. V lost 6 bases and J lost 1, with 15 bases in between. The CDR3 consists of 15 residues. The CDR3 protein is CASRDNRVVQETQYF. In DNA, the CDR3 is TGTGCCAGCAGAGACAACAGGGTTGTCCAAGAGACCCAGTACTTC.

The chain couples TRBV5-5 to TRBJ2-7, with TRBD1 matching over 8 bases. The CDR3 covers 14 residues. Germline CDR1 is SGHKS and CDR2 is YYEKEE (reference sequence). The trim removed 4 bases at V and 4 bases at J, leaving 7 bases unmatched. CDR3 sequence (DNA): TGTGCCAGCAGCACAGGGGGAAATTGGTACGAGCAGTACTTC. This encodes CASSTGGNWYEQYF.

CDR3 sequence: CASMAGGTRGDTQYF. In nucleotides, the CDR3 is TGTGCCAGCATGGCGGGGGGGACCCGCGGGGATACGCAGTATTTT. The chain has TRBV9 and TRBJ2-3; 9 bases are a match to TRBD2. The trim removed 6 bases at V and 6 bases at J, leaving 11 bases unmatched. The CDR3 extends over 15 amino acids. CDR1 is SGDLS and CDR2 is YYNGEE in the germline V gene.

V gene TRBV21-1 combines with J gene TRBJ1-2; whether TRBD1, the table's D call, matches the DNA was not checked. TRBV21-1 is termed a pseudogene. This CDR3 region has 13 residues. The CDR3 DNA is TGTGCCAGGGGGGCAGGGGGCATCTATGGCTACACCTTC. Amino acids: CARGAGGIYGYTF.

The chain recombines TRBV6-5 with TRBJ2-2; TRBD2 matches at 11 bases. Germline V gives CDR1 MNHEY, CDR2 SVGAGI. J lost 4 bases, V lost 8 bases, and 3 bases had no gene match. The CDR3 has 14 amino acids. Here the CDR3 DNA reads TGTGCCAGCCTAGCGGGGGGTTTCACCGGGGAGCTGTTTTTT. It yields the protein CASLAGGFTGELFF.

V is TRBV2 and J is TRBJ2-5; 10 bases are shared with TRBD2. With V trimmed by 8 bases and J by 7 bases, 19 bases remained unmatched. The CDR3 is 17 amino acids. Germline lookup yields CDR1 SNHLY and CDR2 FYNNEI. The CDR3 sequence is CASEGGLAGEGLGTQYF. The CDR3 nucleotides read TGTGCCAGCGAAGGGGGCCTAGCGGGAGAGGGCCTAGGGACCCAGTACTTC.